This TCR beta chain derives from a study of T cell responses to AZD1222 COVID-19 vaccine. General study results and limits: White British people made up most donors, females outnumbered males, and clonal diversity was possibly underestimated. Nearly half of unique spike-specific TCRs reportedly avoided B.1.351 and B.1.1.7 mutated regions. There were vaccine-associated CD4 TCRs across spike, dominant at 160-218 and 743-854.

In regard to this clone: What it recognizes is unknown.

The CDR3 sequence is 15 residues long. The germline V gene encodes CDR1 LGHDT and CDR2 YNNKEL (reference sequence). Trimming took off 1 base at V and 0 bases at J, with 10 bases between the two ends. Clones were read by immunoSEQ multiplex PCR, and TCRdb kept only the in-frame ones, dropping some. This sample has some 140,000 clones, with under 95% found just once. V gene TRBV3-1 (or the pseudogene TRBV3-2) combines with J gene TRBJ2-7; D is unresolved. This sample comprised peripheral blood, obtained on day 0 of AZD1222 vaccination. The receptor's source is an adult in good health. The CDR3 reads CASSQGARTSYEQYF. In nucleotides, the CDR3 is TGTGCCAGCAGCCAAGGGGCCCGGACCTCCTACGAGCAGTACTTC.